This T cell receptor (beta chain) was found in a study of T cell responses to AZD1222 COVID-19 vaccine. Study results and limitations: With two AZD1222 doses given, Spike-specific TCR breadth and depth both rose. The donor group comprised mostly white British people and more females; the analysis possibly underestimated clonal diversity.

V trimming: 6 bases; J trimming: 11 bases; junction bases outside the gene matches: 6. From germline, CDR1 is LNHDA and CDR2 SQIVND (reference sequence). The CDR3 spans 12 residues. To note about this clone: What it binds is unknown.

TCRdb's copy holds only in-frame clones and misses some; the assay was immunoSEQ multiplex PCR. The table has fewer than 200,000 clones, around 88% seen once. Second-dose intervals of approximately 4 or approximately 12 weeks were pooled. This TCR derives from an adult who received the AZD1222 COVID-19 vaccine. Material: peripheral blood, obtained 28 days after the second AZD1222 dose. This sequence joins TRBV19 and TRBJ1-5; 8 positions agree with TRBD1. CDR3 DNA: TGTGCCAGTAGCGGACAGGGTTCGACCCAGCATTTT. Translation gives CASSGQGSTQHF.